These 25 T cell receptor beta chains were all obtained from the same sample, sequenced in a study of shared clonotypes between healthy human individuals. Method: immunoSEQ multiplex PCR; TCRdb's copy keeps in-frame clones and lacks some. The data contain 2 million or so clones, over 85% of them singletons. Naive CD8 cells were CD45RO-negative, positively selected for CCR7, excluding terminally differentiated effector memory CD45RA+ cells. The sequenced material came from naive CD8+ T cells sorted from blood. These receptors all come from a man aged 18 to 29 in good health.

This chain connects TRBV6-6 to TRBJ1-3, with D unclear. The CDR3 runs 14 residues. CDR1 and CDR2 (germline): MNHNY, SVGAGI (reference sequence). V lost 2 bases and J lost 0, with 5 bases in between. This CDR3 is CASSYEVSGNTIYF. Written as DNA, the CDR3 is TGTGCCAGCAGTTACGAAGTCTCTGGAAACACCATATATTTT.

This sequence joins TRBV7-9 and TRBJ2-2; 9 bases are shared with TRBD1. This CDR3 region has 17 residues. The germline V gene encodes CDR1 SEHNR and CDR2 FQNEAQ (reference sequence). Germline trimming cut 0 bases from V and 5 bases from J; bases unmatched to any gene: 7. The CDR3 is CASSLAGTGRRTGELFF. The CDR3 DNA reads as TGTGCCAGCAGCTTAGCCGGGACAGGGAGACGGACCGGGGAGCTGTTTTTT.

This sequence joins TRBV9 and TRBJ2-7; 8 positions agree with TRBD1. CDR1 and CDR2 from the germline V gene are SGDLS and YYNGEE. Unmatched junction bases numbered 11, after V lost 3 bases and J lost 3 bases. CDR3 length: 16 residues. In DNA, the CDR3 is TGTGCCAGCAGCGAGGGATATATAGGACAGGGCTACGAGCAGTACTTC. It is translated as CASSEGYIGQGYEQYF.

V and J are TRBV4-3 and TRBJ2-6; D is unclear. The CDR3 is made up of 16 amino acids. Germline V CDR1 and CDR2: LGHNA, YSLEER. V gave up 6 bases and J gave up 6 bases, with 18 bases separating them. CDR3 in DNA: TGCGCCAGCAGTCCCTATTTATCCGACGTGGCCAACGTCCTGACTTTC. This codes for CASSPYLSDVANVLTF.

The chain employs TRBV5-1 and TRBJ2-1; TRBD2 matches 12 bases. Germline-derived CDR1 and CDR2 are SGHRS and YFSETQ. V shed 4 bases, J shed 1 base, and the junction held 6 bases outside the gene matches. The CDR3 extends over 17 amino acids. The CDR3 sequence is CASSAGTSGPSYNEQFF. The CDR3 bases are TGCGCCAGCAGCGCAGGGACTAGCGGGCCTTCCTACAATGAGCAGTTCTTC.

On this clone itself: One base away lies a much larger clone, so this may be a sequencing read error. The same CDR3 also results from other DNA sequences found in this sample. The chain has TRBV5-6 and TRBJ2-5, with D uncertain. The length of the CDR3 is 11 residues. Trimming took off 0 bases at V and 5 bases at J, with 2 bases between the two ends. Germline V lookup: CDR1 SGHDT, CDR2 YYEEEE. CDR3 nucleotide sequence: TGTGCCAGCAGCTTGGCGGAGACCCAGTACTTC. It is translated as CASSLAETQYF.

The CDR3 nucleotides are TGTGCCAGCAGGGGGAGCCCGGGACAGGGTAACACCGAGCAGTACTTC. It codes for CASRGSPGQGNTEQYF. The chain has TRBV27 and TRBJ2-7; 9 positions agree with TRBD1. CDR3 size: 16 residues. The V and J ends lost 6 bases and 6 bases, in that order; junction bases with no gene match: 15. Germline-derived CDR1 and CDR2 are MNHEY and SMNVEV (reference sequence).

The chain joins TRBV11-2 to TRBJ2-5, with 15 bases fitting TRBD2. V gave up 5 bases and J gave up 5 bases; unmatched junction bases: 3. In germline, CDR1 is SGHAT, CDR2 FQNNGV. The CDR3 has 15 amino acids. The CDR3 sequence is CASSQGTSGGETQYF. In DNA, the CDR3 is TGTGCCAGCAGCCAGGGGACTAGCGGGGGGGAGACCCAGTACTTC.

The chain is built from TRBV9 and TRBJ2-5, with 7 bases identical to TRBD1. The germline V gene encodes CDR1 SGDLS and CDR2 YYNGEE. After removal of 0 bases from V and 5 bases from J, the junction contained 10 bases not matched to a gene. The CDR3 has 16 amino acids. CDR3 nucleotide sequence: TGTGCCAGCAGCGTAGAAGACAGGGCCGGAACGGAGACCCAGTACTTC. Protein sequence: CASSVEDRAGTETQYF.

This rearrangement joins TRBV14 to TRBJ2-3; unclear D gene. V shed 4 bases and J shed 0 bases, with 8 bases lying between them. The germline V gene has CDR1 SGHDN and CDR2 FVKESK. The CDR3 is 14 amino acids. The chain's CDR3 is CASSRTTSTDTQYF. The CDR3 DNA follows: TGTGCCAGCAGCCGAACGACTAGCACAGATACGCAGTATTTT.

The chain joins TRBV9 to TRBJ2-2; D is possibly TRBD1 or TRBD2 (5 bases each). The length of the CDR3 is 15 residues. Trimming stripped 3 bases from V and 8 bases from J, with 17 bases between. Germline assignment: CDR1 SGDLS and CDR2 YYNGEE. The CDR3 spells CASSAGTANLGELFF. CDR3 in DNA: TGTGCCAGCAGCGCGGGGACCGCCAACTTGGGGGAGCTGTTTTTT.

CDR3 protein: CASSLLGGMTDTQYF. The CDR3 region has the DNA TGTGCCAGCAGTTTACTAGGGGGAATGACAGATACGCAGTATTTT. The chain joins TRBV27 to TRBJ2-3, with a weak D call TRBD1 (6 bases). The V gene's germline CDR1 is MNHEY and CDR2 SMNVEV (reference sequence). The CDR3 consists of 15 residues. V lost 2 bases and J 3 bases, leaving 12 bases between the germline ends.

Regarding this clone: The same CDR3 can be traced to other DNA sequences in this sample. The chain combines TRBV27 with TRBJ2-7; D remains ambiguous. CDR1 and CDR2 from the germline V gene are MNHEY and SMNVEV (reference sequence). The V gene lost 2 bases and the J gene lost 0 bases, with 8 bases spanning the gap. The CDR3 totals 14 residues. In nucleotides, the CDR3 is TGTGCCAGCAGTTTAGGTCAGACCTCCTACGAGCAGTACTTC. The encoded protein is CASSLGQTSYEQYF.

The chain recombines TRBV2 with TRBJ2-5; D is possibly TRBD2 (7 bases). V lost 11 bases, J lost 5 bases, and 18 bases lay in between. Germline values: CDR1 SNHLY, CDR2 FYNNEI. The CDR3 sequence is 13 residues long. CDR3 nucleotide sequence: TGTGCCGCCGAGGGGGGGGGCCTCGAGACCCAGTACTTC. The encoded protein is CAAEGGGLETQYF. The full variable domain, its missing parts supplied by reference TRBV2 and TRBJ2-5, is EPEVTQTPSHQVTQMGQEVILRCVPISNHLYFYWYRQILGQKVEFLVSFYNNEISEKSEIFDDQFSVERPDGSNFTLKIRSTKLEDSAMYFCAAEGGGLETQYFGPGTRLLVL.

A word on this clone: The sample has other DNA sequences that encode this CDR3 too. This sequence joins TRBV9 and TRBJ1-2; D not certain. This CDR3 spans 12 amino acids. Germline-derived CDR1 and CDR2 are SGDLS and YYNGEE. V shed 2 bases and J shed 2 bases, with 4 bases lying between them. The CDR3 loop reads CASSVPNYGYTF. The CDR3 bases are TGTGCCAGCAGCGTTCCCAACTATGGCTACACCTTC.

V and J are TRBV30 and TRBJ2-3, with 9 bases aligning to TRBD1. The CDR3 is 13 residues long. From germline, CDR1 is GTSNPN and CDR2 SVGIG (reference sequence). V was clipped by 5 bases and J by 4 bases; unmatched bases: 4. The CDR3 reads CAWVWTGADTQYF. The CDR3 DNA reads TGTGCCTGGGTCTGGACAGGGGCAGATACGCAGTATTTT.

The CDR3 bases are TGCAGCGTTGTCCGACGACAGGGTCTGGAGGCAGATACGCAGTATTTT. Its protein is CSVVRRQGLEADTQYF. The rearrangement joins TRBV29-1 to TRBJ2-3, with 7 bases that match TRBD1. Losses at the gene ends were 4 bases for V and 4 bases for J; bases not matched to a gene: 14. The CDR3 loop spans 16 amino acids. CDR1 is SQVTM, CDR2 ANQGSEA, per germline.

The table lists this clone with a few counts. The genes are TRBV27 and TRBJ2-2; D is possibly TRBD1 (5 bases). Trimming took 1 base from V and 1 from J, leaving 7 bases between them. The CDR3 length is 15 residues. CDR1 is MNHEY and CDR2 is SMNVEV in the germline V gene (reference sequence). The CDR3 region is CASSLLGVNTGELFF. The CDR3 DNA is TGTGCCAGCAGTTTATTAGGGGTGAACACCGGGGAGCTGTTTTTT.

The gene calls are TRBV27 and TRBJ2-7; 9 nucleotides match TRBD1. The V and J ends lost 5 bases and 9 bases, in that order; junction bases with no gene match: 8. Germline V CDR1 and CDR2: MNHEY, SMNVEV (reference sequence). The length of the CDR3 is 13 residues. CDR3 nucleotide sequence: TGTGCCAGCAGTCCAACAGGGGGCAGACCGCAGTACTTC. Translated: CASSPTGGRPQYF.

The J gene is TRBJ2-2, the V gene TRBV5-1; D not resolved. Trimming stripped 6 bases from V and 5 bases from J, with 11 bases between. This CDR3 is 13 amino acids long. Germline V gene sequence: CDR1 SGHRS, CDR2 YFSETQ. Here the CDR3 reads CASNPGRTGELFF. CDR3 bases: TGCGCCAGCAACCCCGGCCGGACCGGGGAGCTGTTTTTT.

The chain recombines TRBV7-6 with TRBJ1-6; 8 bases are a match to TRBD1. Unmatched junction bases numbered 2, after V lost 4 bases and J lost 6 bases. CDR1 is SGHVS and CDR2 is FNYEAQ in the germline V gene. The length of the CDR3 is 14 residues. This chain's CDR3 is CASSSGQGNSPLHF. CDR3 sequence (DNA): TGTGCCAGCAGCTCCGGACAGGGTAATTCACCCCTCCACTTT.

The DNA for the CDR3 is TGTGCCAGCAGCGCCCTAGGGGACTACTACGAGCAGTACTTC. Its protein product is CASSALGDYYEQYF. This chain uses TRBV27 with TRBJ2-7; 7 nucleotides match TRBD2. Trimming cost V 6 bases and J 3 bases; bases outside gene matches: 8. The CDR3 consists of 14 residues. Germline V lookup: CDR1 MNHEY, CDR2 SMNVEV (reference sequence).

This clone turned up a few times. Other DNA sequences in this sample translate to the same CDR3. In nucleotides, the CDR3 is TGTGCCTGGAGTTTAGGGGTCAACACTGAAGCTTTCTTT. Protein product: CAWSLGVNTEAFF. V and J are TRBV30 and TRBJ1-1, with a possible D match to TRBD1 (5 bases). Germline CDR1 reads GTSNPN; CDR2 reads SVGIG (reference sequence). The CDR3 sequence is 13 residues long. V was pared by 2 bases and J by 2 bases, with 9 bases between.

The chain links TRBV28 to TRBJ1-3; D not certain. The length of the CDR3 is 16 residues. Germline V gives CDR1 MDHEN, CDR2 SYDVKM. Trimming stripped 6 bases from V and 5 bases from J, with 20 bases between. The CDR3 bases are TGTGCCAGCAGGAAACCGGACCCCGAGGTCCGAAACACCATATATTTT. This translates into CASRKPDPEVRNTIYF.

This sequence joins TRBV9 and TRBJ2-7; D could derive from TRBD1 or TRBD2 (5 bases each). Germline V lookup: CDR1 SGDLS, CDR2 YYNGEE. The CDR3 contains 14 residues. V dropped 3 bases and J dropped 4 bases, with 14 bases sitting between them. CDR3 protein: CASSATGTPYEQYF. The CDR3 bases are TGTGCCAGCAGCGCCACCGGGACCCCTTACGAGCAGTACTTC.